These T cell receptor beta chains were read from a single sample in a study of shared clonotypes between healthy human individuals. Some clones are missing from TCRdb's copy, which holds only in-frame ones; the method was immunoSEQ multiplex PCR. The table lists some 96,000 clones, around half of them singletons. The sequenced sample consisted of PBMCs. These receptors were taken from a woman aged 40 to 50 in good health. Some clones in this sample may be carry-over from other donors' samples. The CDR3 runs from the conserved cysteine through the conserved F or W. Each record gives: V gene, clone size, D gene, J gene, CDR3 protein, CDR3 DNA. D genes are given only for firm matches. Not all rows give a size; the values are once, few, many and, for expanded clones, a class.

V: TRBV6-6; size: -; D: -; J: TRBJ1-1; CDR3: CASSHMNTEAFF; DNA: TGTGCCAGCAGTCACATGAACACTGAAGCTTTCTTT
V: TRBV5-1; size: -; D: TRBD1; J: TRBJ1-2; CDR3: CASSPNRGRGDGYTF; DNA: TGCGCCAGCAGCCCGAACAGGGGGCGAGGGGATGGCTACACCTTC
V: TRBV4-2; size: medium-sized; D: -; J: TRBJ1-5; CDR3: CASSQDEGGHQPQHF; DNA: TGTGCCAGCAGCCAAGATGAGGGGGGCCATCAGCCCCAGCATTTT
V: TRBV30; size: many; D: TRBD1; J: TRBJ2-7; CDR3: CAWSVETGHYEQYF; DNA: TGTGCCTGGAGTGTGGAGACAGGGCATTACGAGCAGTACTTC
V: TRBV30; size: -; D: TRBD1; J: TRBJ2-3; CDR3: CAWTQGATDTQYF; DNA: TGTGCCTGGACTCAGGGGGCAACAGATACGCAGTATTTT
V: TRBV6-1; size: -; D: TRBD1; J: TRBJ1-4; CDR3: CASRLDRGNEKLFF; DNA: TGTGCCAGCAGACTCGACAGGGGTAATGAAAAACTGTTTTTT
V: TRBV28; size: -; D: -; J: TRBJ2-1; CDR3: CASSSLGLGTYNEQFF; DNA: TGTGCCAGCAGCTCCCTCGGGCTAGGGACTTACAATGAGCAGTTCTTC
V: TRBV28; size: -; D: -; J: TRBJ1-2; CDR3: CASSPGKYGYTF; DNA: TGTGCCAGCAGTCCCGGGAAGTATGGCTACACCTTC
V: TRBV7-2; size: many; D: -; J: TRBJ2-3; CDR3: CASSFWDSADTQYF; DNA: TGTGCCAGCAGCTTTTGGGACTCAGCAGATACGCAGTATTTT
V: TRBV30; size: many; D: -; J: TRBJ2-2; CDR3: CAGITGLGGGELFF; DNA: TGTGCCGGAATTACAGGCCTGGGCGGTGGAGAGCTGTTTTTT
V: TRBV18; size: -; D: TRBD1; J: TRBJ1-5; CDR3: CASSPPGQWGGEPQHF; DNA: TGTGCCAGCTCACCACCGGGACAGTGGGGGGGAGAGCCCCAGCATTTT
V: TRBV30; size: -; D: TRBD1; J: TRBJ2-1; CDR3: CAWRTGVYNEQFF; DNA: TGTGCCTGGCGGACAGGAGTATACAATGAGCAGTTCTTC